The rows below give T cell receptor beta chains drawn from one sample of a study of technical replicates of blood from several donors. Sequencing used immunoSEQ multiplex PCR; TCRdb keeps in-frame clones, though not all of them. The sample has some 84,000 clones, around nine tenths seen once. Sample: T cells isolated from PBMCs. The origin of the receptors is a human donor in good health. Each CDR3 is given with its conserved first and last residue. The order of the fields is V gene, CDR3 protein.

TRBV4-1,CASSQDLGAVNTEAFF
TRBV7-9,CASSLGLAGGETQYF
TRBV18,CASSRDRVVQGNQPQHF
TRBV15,CATSQALGTYEQYF
TRBV5-4,CASSPNTGELFF
TRBV29-1,CSGLQGANEAFF
TRBV5-1,CASTFFLRGLETQYF
TRBV19,CATQTSGQETQYF
TRBV28,CASSHDRGNQPQHF
TRBV5-1,CASSPDLTLAGSYNEQFF
TRBV5-1,CASSFGSSYEQYF
TRBV6-4,CASSEVGGAGANVLTF
TRBV5-1,CASSLASSGRGEQYF
TRBV4-1,CASSRTGSSLGSGNTIYF
TRBV25-1,CASSLAGQDIQYF
TRBV2,CASNPGQGYYGYTF
TRBV28,CASSFSGTGDQEQFF
TRBV10-3,CAIRTGWPGANVLTF
TRBV7-9,CASSATGQTEAFF
TRBV14,CASSQDPGLTYEQYF
TRBV6-5,CASSYRETYEQYF
TRBV28,CASSINPSDSNYNEQFF
TRBV6-5,CASSYSRGTNEKLFF